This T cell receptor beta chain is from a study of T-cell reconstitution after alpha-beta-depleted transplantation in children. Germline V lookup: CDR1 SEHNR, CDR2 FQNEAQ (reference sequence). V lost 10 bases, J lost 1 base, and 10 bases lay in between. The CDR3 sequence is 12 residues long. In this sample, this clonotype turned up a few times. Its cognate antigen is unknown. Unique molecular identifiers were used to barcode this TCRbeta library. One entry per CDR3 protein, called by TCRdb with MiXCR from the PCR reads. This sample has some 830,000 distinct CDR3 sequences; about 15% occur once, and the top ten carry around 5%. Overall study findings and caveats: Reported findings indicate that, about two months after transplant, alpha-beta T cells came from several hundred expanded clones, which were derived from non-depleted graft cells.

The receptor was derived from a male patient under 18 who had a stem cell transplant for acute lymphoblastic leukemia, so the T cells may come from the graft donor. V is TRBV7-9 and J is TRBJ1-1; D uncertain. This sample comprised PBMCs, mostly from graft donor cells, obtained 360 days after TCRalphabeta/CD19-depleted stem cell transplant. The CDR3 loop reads CAIYTENTEAFF. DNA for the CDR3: TGTGCCATCTACACCGAGAACACTGAAGCTTTCTTT. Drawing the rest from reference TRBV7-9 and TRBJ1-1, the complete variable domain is DTGVSQNPRHKITKRGQNVTFRCDPISEHNRLYWYRQTLGQGPEFLTYFQNEAQLEKSRLLSDRFSAERPKGSFSTLEIQRTEQGDSAMYLCAIYTENTEAFFGQGTRLTVV.